This T cell receptor (beta chain) was found in a study of T cell changes during pregnancy in multiple sclerosis. Assay used: immunoSEQ multiplex PCR; TCRdb lists only in-frame clones, some missing. The profile shows around 60,000 clones, around 90% of them singletons. Trimming cost V 0 bases and J 5 bases; bases outside gene matches: 6. The germline V gene encodes CDR1 SGHDT and CDR2 YYEEEE. This CDR3 spans 15 amino acids. The genes are TRBV5-6 and TRBJ2-5; TRBD1 matches at 8 bases. The clonotype originates from a female donor with multiple sclerosis, enrolled in a pregnancy study. The sequences come from peripheral blood, collected in the second trimester of pregnancy. CDR3 nucleotide sequence: TGTGCCAGCAGCTTGGGGACAGGGTTGATGGAGACCCAGTACTTC. Protein: CASSLGTGLMETQYF. Full variable domain (missing parts from reference TRBV5-6 and TRBJ2-5): DAGVTQSPTHLIKTRGQQVTLRCSPKSGHDTVSWYQQALGQGPQFIFQYYEEEERQRGNFPDRFSGHQFPNYSSELNVNALLLGDSALYLCASSLGTGLMETQYFGPGTRLLVL.